These 25 T cell receptor beta chains came from one sample sequenced in a study of T cell responses to AZD1222 COVID-19 vaccine. Using immunoSEQ multiplex PCR, the repertoire was profiled, and TCRdb retains in-frame clones only, with some absent. The sample includes 90,000 to 150,000 clones, about 85% of them seen just once. This specimen was peripheral blood, taken on day 0 of AZD1222 vaccination. The receptors stem from an adult in good health.

This clone was seen once. CDR3 loop: CASRLAGTTDTQYF. CDR3 coding DNA: TGTGCCAGCAGGTTAGCGGGGACCACAGATACGCAGTATTTT. V usage is TRBV6-5 and J usage is TRBJ2-3; 8 bases are a match to TRBD2. Trimming at V came to 6 bases and at J to 2 bases, leaving 4 bases not matched to a gene. The CDR3 length is 14 residues. Germline loops: CDR1 MNHEY, CDR2 SVGAGI.

The V call is TRBV30, the J call TRBJ1-4; no reliable D call. Trimming removed 5 bases from V and 5 bases from J, with 6 bases in between. The V gene's germline CDR1 is GTSNPN and CDR2 SVGIG (reference sequence). This CDR3 is 11 amino acids long. The DNA for the CDR3 is TGTGCCTGGTGGATGAATGAAAAACTGTTTTTT. The encoded protein is CAWWMNEKLFF.

This clone was detected once. The chain has TRBV28 and TRBJ1-5, with D possibly TRBD1 on 6 matching bases. The CDR3 spans 13 residues. Trimming left V 2 bases short and J 11 bases short, with 13 bases between. In germline, CDR1 is MDHEN, CDR2 SYDVKM. The CDR3 here is CASSLPEGGSQHF. The CDR3 DNA follows: TGTGCCAGCAGTTTACCCGAGGGGGGTTCCCAGCATTTT.

The chain joins TRBV24-1 to TRBJ1-1; D might be TRBD1 (5 bases). The CDR3 runs 15 residues. Germline CDR1 reads KGHDR; CDR2 reads SFDVKD. V dropped 7 bases and J dropped 3 bases, with 17 bases sitting between them. The CDR3 protein is CATRSKEGSYTEAFF. In nucleotides, the CDR3 is TGTGCCACCAGAAGTAAAGAGGGGTCCTACACTGAAGCTTTCTTT.

The chain is built from TRBV10-3 and TRBJ2-7, with 9 positions matching TRBD1. The junction had 10 bases not matched to a gene; V was cut back by 5 bases and J by 5 bases. CDR1 is ENHRY, CDR2 SYGVKD, per germline. This CDR3 is 15 amino acids long. Here the CDR3 reads CAISKGTGSGHEQYF. As DNA, the CDR3 is TGTGCCATCAGTAAAGGGACAGGGTCAGGCCACGAGCAGTACTTC.

V usage is TRBV13 and J usage is TRBJ1-2, with 8 bases that match TRBD1. The germline CDR1 and CDR2 sequences are PRHDT and FYEKMQ (reference sequence). V lost 4 bases to trimming and J lost 2 bases; unmatched junction nucleotides: 3. The CDR3 has 14 amino acids. This chain's CDR3 is CASSSGTGNYGYTF. In DNA, the CDR3 is TGTGCCAGCAGCTCCGGGACAGGCAACTATGGCTACACCTTC.

This sequence joins TRBV10-2 and TRBJ2-7; 7 nucleotides agree with TRBD2. The CDR3 contains 14 residues. Germline values: CDR1 WSHSY, CDR2 SAAADI. V gave up 8 bases and J gave up 2 bases; unmatched junction bases: 9. The CDR3 nucleotides read TGCGCCAGCGGCCAACTTGGGGGGGCCTACGAGCAGTACTTC. It encodes CASGQLGGAYEQYF.

This chain links TRBV9 with TRBJ2-5; 8 bases are shared with TRBD1. Germline assignment: CDR1 SGDLS and CDR2 YYNGEE. Losses at the gene ends were 1 base for V and 4 bases for J; bases not matched to a gene: 9. The length of the CDR3 is 16 residues. The CDR3 bases are TGTGCCAGCAGCGTACATTCGGACAGGGTGCGAGAGACCCAGTACTTC. This sequence encodes CASSVHSDRVRETQYF.

V gene TRBV19 combines with J gene TRBJ2-1; 9 bases fit TRBD1. Germline V gene lookup returns CDR1 LNHDA and CDR2 SQIVND (reference sequence). V was clipped by 3 bases and J by 15 bases; unmatched bases: 12. This CDR3 is 14 amino acids long. DNA of the CDR3: TGTGCCAGTAGTATTCTTCCGACCGGGACAGGGTGGTTCTTC. It is translated as CASSILPTGTGWFF.

V usage is TRBV3-1 (or the pseudogene TRBV3-2) and J usage is TRBJ2-2; D may correspond to TRBD1 or TRBD2 (5 bases each). CDR1 and CDR2 from the germline V gene are LGHDT and YNNKEL (reference sequence). V was pared by 1 base and J by 4 bases, with 16 bases between. CDR3 length: 17 residues. The CDR3 protein is CASSQGRWSRGTGELFF. In DNA form, the CDR3 reads TGTGCCAGCAGCCAAGGGAGGTGGAGTAGGGGCACCGGGGAGCTGTTTTTT.

This clone showed up just once. The chain employs TRBV27 and TRBJ1-1; 7 bases line up with TRBD1. Germline loops: CDR1 MNHEY, CDR2 SMNVEV (reference sequence). This CDR3 comprises 15 residues. V was pared by 6 bases and J by 1 base, with 8 bases of the junction left unmatched. CDR3 sequence: CASSRARQGNTEAFF. The CDR3 nucleotides read TGTGCCAGCAGCCGCGCCCGACAGGGGAACACTGAAGCTTTCTTT.

V is TRBV19 and J is TRBJ1-2; tentatively, D is TRBD1 (5 bases). The V gene's germline CDR1 is LNHDA and CDR2 SQIVND (reference sequence). The CDR3 spans 13 residues. Trimming left V 7 bases short and J 5 bases short, with 14 bases between. CDR3 loop: CASTRLGLYGYTF. Written as DNA, the CDR3 is TGTGCCAGTACCCGGCTGGGGCTTTATGGCTACACCTTC.

The chain uses TRBV9 and TRBJ2-7, with D perhaps TRBD2 (6 bases). This CDR3 comprises 12 residues. V lost 4 bases, J lost 6 bases, and 11 bases lay in between. Germline loops: CDR1 SGDLS, CDR2 YYNGEE. Here the CDR3 reads CASSPRGREQYF. The CDR3 DNA sequence: TGTGCCAGCAGCCCGCGGGGTCGCGAGCAGTACTTC.

V is TRBV2 and J is TRBJ1-6; D is unresolved. The CDR3 sequence is 15 residues long. Germline-derived CDR1 and CDR2 are SNHLY and FYNNEI. V lost 7 bases to trimming and J lost 6 bases, with 16 bases between them. This CDR3 reads CASTTASGSNSPLHF. Here the CDR3 DNA reads TGTGCCAGCACCACCGCTTCGGGGAGTAATTCACCCCTCCACTTT.

The V gene is TRBV27, the J gene TRBJ1-2, with D maybe TRBD1 (5 bases). Trimming removed 3 bases at V and 5 bases at J, with 13 bases between. Germline V gene lookup returns CDR1 MNHEY and CDR2 SMNVEV (reference sequence). The CDR3 is 14 amino acids. CDR3 DNA sequence: TGTGCCAGCAGTTTGGGGGGAAGGGGTTATGGCTACACCTTC. Protein sequence: CASSLGGRGYGYTF.

The chain recombines TRBV19 with TRBJ1-3; D is unresolved. CDR1 and CDR2 (germline): LNHDA, SQIVND (reference sequence). This CDR3 has 17 amino acids. V lost 5 bases to trimming and J lost 1 base, with 18 bases between them. The DNA for the CDR3 is TGTGCCAGTAGTGTAAGGCCCGGCGGAGGATCTGGAAACACCATATATTTT. Encoded protein: CASSVRPGGGSGNTIYF.

J is TRBJ1-5 and V is TRBV19; tentative D call: TRBD1 (6 bases). Germline lookup yields CDR1 LNHDA and CDR2 SQIVND (reference sequence). The CDR3 runs to 15 residues. The V gene lost 7 bases and the J gene lost 0 bases, with 13 bases spanning the gap. The CDR3: CASIMGDTSNQPQHF. The CDR3 DNA is TGTGCCAGTATCATGGGGGACACTAGCAATCAGCCCCAGCATTTT.

Written as DNA, the CDR3 is TGCGCCAGCAGCCAAGATCCGGGGGGATATCAGCCCCAGCATTTT. It encodes CASSQDPGGYQPQHF. This sequence joins TRBV4-3 and TRBJ1-5; possible D gene TRBD1, 5 bases. Germline V lookup: CDR1 LGHNA, CDR2 YSLEER. The V end was cut by 0 bases, the J end by 5 bases, with 11 bases between. This CDR3 has 15 amino acids.

The genes are TRBV6-1 and TRBJ2-7, with a weak D call TRBD2 (6 bases). Germline V gene lookup returns CDR1 MNHNS and CDR2 SASEGT. Trimming pared 2 bases from V and 7 bases from J, leaving 18 bases between. CDR3 length: 15 residues. The CDR3 nucleotides read TGTGCCAGCAGTGAAATGGGGGGTCCTCTGGGAGAGCAGTACTTC. It yields the protein CASSEMGGPLGEQYF.

The V call is TRBV11-3, the J call TRBJ2-3; D unclear. This CDR3 has 14 residues. The V end lost 3 bases, the J end lost 2 bases, and 9 bases lay between the germline ends. Germline assignment: CDR1 SGHNT and CDR2 YENEEA. CDR3 nucleotide sequence: TGTGCCAGCAGCTTCCGTAGTGCCACAGATACGCAGTATTTT. Protein: CASSFRSATDTQYF.

The V gene is TRBV19, the J gene TRBJ2-1; 9 nucleotides match TRBD1. Losses at the gene ends were 7 bases for V and 4 bases for J; bases not matched to a gene: 8. CDR3 length equals 15 residues. CDR1 LNHDA and CDR2 SQIVND come from the germline V gene (reference sequence). The CDR3 sequence is CASTNPGQGYNEQFF. CDR3 DNA: TGTGCCAGTACCAATCCGGGACAGGGATACAATGAGCAGTTCTTC.

The chain carries TRBV3-1 (or the pseudogene TRBV3-2) and TRBJ1-3; D gene uncertain. Germline-derived CDR1 and CDR2 are LGHDT and YNNKEL (reference sequence). With 0 bases removed from V and 5 bases from J, the gap between germline ends came to 11 bases. The CDR3 has 15 amino acids. The CDR3 protein is CASSQDPTSRNTIYF. The CDR3 bases are TGTGCCAGCAGCCAAGATCCGACGTCCCGAAACACCATATATTTT.

The chain joins TRBV6-1 to TRBJ1-1, with D unresolved. Germline V CDR1 and CDR2: MNHNS, SASEGT. V lost 4 bases and J 1 base, leaving 22 bases between the germline ends. The length of the CDR3 is 18 residues. CDR3 in DNA: TGTGCCAGCAGTGGCCGCGACGAAGGACCCACCCGGAACACTGAAGCTTTCTTT. This translates into CASSGRDEGPTRNTEAFF.

The V and J genes are TRBV4-3 and TRBJ1-1, with 7 bases aligning to TRBD1. V lost 1 base, J lost 3 bases, and 5 bases stayed unmatched. The germline gives CDR1 LGHNA, CDR2 YSLEER. CDR3 length equals 15 residues. CDR3 in DNA: TGCGCCAGCAGCCAAGGGGGGCAGGGGGACACTGAAGCTTTCTTT. It specifies CASSQGGQGDTEAFF.

The chain is built from TRBV4-1 and TRBJ2-3; TRBD1 matches 8 bases. Germline CDR1 and CDR2: MGHRA and YSYEKL. CDR3 length: 18 amino acids. With 0 bases clipped from V and 2 bases from J, the junction kept 10 bases outside the gene matches. This chain's CDR3 is CASSQDTGTGDPTDTQYF. CDR3 DNA sequence: TGCGCCAGCAGCCAAGATACCGGGACAGGAGACCCCACAGATACGCAGTATTTT.